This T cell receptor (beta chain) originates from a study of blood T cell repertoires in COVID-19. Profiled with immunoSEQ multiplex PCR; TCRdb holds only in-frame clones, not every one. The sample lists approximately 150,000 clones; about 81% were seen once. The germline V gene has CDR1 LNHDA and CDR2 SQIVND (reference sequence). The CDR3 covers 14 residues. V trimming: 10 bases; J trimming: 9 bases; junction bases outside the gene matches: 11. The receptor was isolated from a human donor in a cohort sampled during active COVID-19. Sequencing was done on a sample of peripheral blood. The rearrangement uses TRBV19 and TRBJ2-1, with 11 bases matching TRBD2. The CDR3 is CATSSGRTFSEQFF. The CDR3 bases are TGTGCCACTTCTAGCGGGAGGACGTTCAGTGAGCAGTTCTTC. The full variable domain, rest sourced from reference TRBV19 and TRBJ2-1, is DGGITQSPKYLFRKEGQNVTLSCEQNLNHDAMYWYRQDPGQGLRLIYYSQIVNDFQKGDIAEGYSVSREKKESFPLTVTSAQKNPTAFYLCATSSGRTFSEQFFGPGTRLTVL.